This T cell receptor beta chain was sequenced for a study of blood T cell repertoires in COVID-19. Study overall: PBMCs, B-cell-depleted T cells, or T cells provided the cDNA or gDNA that made up the material.

The assay was immunoSEQ multiplex PCR, and TCRdb's table has in-frame clones only and misses some. The sample shows approximately 220,000 clones, 80% to 90% of them seen only once. V was clipped by 0 bases and J by 7 bases, with 14 bases between them. The germline CDR1 and CDR2 sequences are SGDLS and YYNGEE. The CDR3 extends over 15 amino acids. Individuals drawn from 20 to 25 US areas were about 18 to 95 years old. Each recovered donor of Cohort 3 presented with two negative PCRs, clearance, or symptom resolution. Sequencing was carried out using PBMCs or T cells enriched from blood (not recorded which). The TCR sequence derives from a man aged 30 to 45 who had recovered from COVID-19. The rearrangement joins TRBV9 to TRBJ1-5; weak D call: TRBD1 (6 bases). The CDR3 nucleotides read TGTGCCAGCAGCGTAGGGGGGGGCGGCGGGCAGCCCCAGCATTTT. As protein: CASSVGGGGGQPQHF. Filled out from reference TRBV9 and TRBJ1-5, the complete variable domain reads DSGVTQTPKHLITATGQRVTLRCSPRSGDLSVYWYQQSLDQGLQFLIQYYNGEERAKGNILERFSAQQFPDLHSELNLSSLELGDSALYFCASSVGGGGGQPQHFGDGTRLSIL.